Sequencing of this TCR beta chain was carried out in a study of graft-versus-host responses after intestinal transplantation (dated by TCRdb to the early 2020s). In terms of the full investigation: The transplants that recipients received were multivisceral, liver-intestinal, or isolated intestinal. Anti-thymocyte globulin induction was given to all recipients, followed by maintenance tacrolimus and steroids for 3 to 4 years. Graft-versus-host and host-versus-graft alloreactive T cell clones were tracked in the graft, circulation and bone marrow after intestinal transplantation using bulk TCR-beta CDR3 sequencing. To identify alloreactive clones, pre-transplant mixed lymphocyte reaction products were sequenced and then compared with unstimulated pre-transplant donor and recipient T cells. A cohort of roughly 25 intestinal transplant recipients, including one retransplant, was enrolled, and a few patients lacking pretransplant specimens were excluded. Donor T cell macrochimerism was defined as a peak of at least 4% donor T cells among recipient peripheral blood mononuclear cells. Rather than going through the commercial service, samples from a few later patients were sequenced in-house on an Illumina MiSeq and processed with MiXCR.

The method was the immunoSEQ multiplex PCR assay. High-throughput TCR-beta CDR3 sequencing of genomic DNA from most patients was performed by Adaptive Biotechnologies. From the authors' description of their analysis: Adaptive's ImmunoSEQ software was the source of the TCR sequencing data for roughly 19 patients, while a few other patients were processed with MiXCR and VDJtools. CDR3 nucleotide sequences shared by donor and recipient were removed because the origin of these sequences could not be assigned. To be classed as alloreactive, a clone needed at least 2-fold expansion over unstimulated cells and a minimum CFSE-low frequency of 0.002% (template counts) or 0.001% (read counts). Clones detected in sequenced pre-transplant spleen, lymph node, or MLR CFSE-low populations of the donor or recipient were defined as mappable. Cumulative frequency of alloreactive clones was calculated as a percentage of all sequences weighted by copy number. The clones in this table, taken by TCRdb from immuneACCESS, are in-frame only. Not every clone is retained; where verified, under half of the shortfall comes from an unresolved V gene, and the cause of the rest is unknown. V, J and clone size reflect that table, while D and trimming were determined from the DNA. This sample lists over 20,000 clones; approximately 89% were detected once. Jointly, the top ten make up less than 6.5% of the sample.

Looking up the germline V gene yields CDR1 LGHNA and CDR2 YSLEER. The CDR3, from cysteine to phenylalanine, totals 13 residues. Here the CDR3 DNA is all that survives: 39 bases in frame from base 1. V is pared back by 0 bases and J by 3 bases, with 5 bases lying between the germline termini. In the first month after transplant, blood samples were collected up to 4 times, and after that at least monthly when available. A remark on this clone: The target of this receptor is not known. Per-nucleotide qualities are absent, and no much larger clonotype sits a single base away.

The research as a whole found: High GvH to HvG T cell clonal ratios were observed in the allografts of patients with donor T cell macrochimerism. The relatively low number and heterogeneity of intestinal transplant patients limited the conclusions. Early after transplant, declines in HvG clones were associated with peak levels of circulating GvH clones. GvH clones were detected in recipient bone marrow, and some appeared earlier in ileal mucosa or blood, consistent with an intestinal mucosal origin.

This specimen was PBMCs, taken roughly ten weeks after intestinal transplantation. This sequence originates from a human patient who received an intestinal transplant, so some T cells may come from the graft donor. Recombination connected TRBV4-3 to TRBJ1-2; the D gene is possibly TRBD1, with 5 bases matching. In nucleotides, the sequence is TGCGCCAGCAGCCAAGACAGGGACTATGGCTACACCTTC. The encoded protein is CASSQDRDYGYTF.